This entry lists 6 T cell receptor beta chains sequenced from one sample in a study of beta chain features in type 1 diabetes. Expressed TCRB transcripts were sequenced, since all the RNA that had been isolated was reverse transcribed. The repertoire was sequenced with immunoSEQ multiplex PCR; TCRdb's copy has only in-frame clones and lacks some. The sample holds 140,000 to 150,000 clones, more than 9% seen once. Sequencing was performed on naive CD4+ T cells from blood. All receptors derive from a man younger than 35 in good health.

V gene TRBV30 combines with J gene TRBJ1-2; D remains ambiguous. CDR1 GTSNPN and CDR2 SVGIG come from the germline V gene (reference sequence). This CDR3 has 13 amino acids. Trimming shortened V by 0 bases and J by 7 bases, and 12 bases separated the two germline ends. CDR3 bases: TGTGCCTGGAGTGTACAGAAGGTCCTTGGCTACACCTTC. Encoded protein: CAWSVQKVLGYTF. Full variable domain (missing parts from reference TRBV30 and TRBJ1-2): SQTIHQWPATLVQPVGSPLSLECTVEGTSNPNLYWYRQAAGRGLQLLFYSVGIGQISSEVPQNLSASRPQDRQFILSSKKLLLSDSGFYLCAWSVQKVLGYTFGSGTRLTVV.

This clone was seen more than once but under ten times. The rearrangement links TRBV11-2 to TRBJ2-3; D gene uncertain. The V gene's germline CDR1 is SGHAT and CDR2 FQNNGV. V lost 1 base and J 6 bases, leaving 11 bases between the germline ends. CDR3 length: 14 residues. CDR3 DNA sequence: TGTGCCAGCAGCTTAGTGTGGCCCGTGGATACGCAGTATTTT. It specifies CASSLVWPVDTQYF.

V and J are TRBV5-6 and TRBJ1-2; 7 bases fit TRBD1. J was trimmed by 7 bases and V by 3 bases; bases with no gene match: 3. The CDR3 length is 12 residues. Germline V gene data show CDR1 as SGHDT and CDR2 as YYEEEE. The CDR3 DNA follows: TGTGCCAGCAGCTCGACAGGGTTTGGCTACACCTTC. It encodes CASSSTGFGYTF. The full variable domain, with the rest looked up from reference TRBV5-6 and TRBJ1-2, is DAGVTQSPTHLIKTRGQQVTLRCSPKSGHDTVSWYQQALGQGPQFIFQYYEEEERQRGNFPDRFSGHQFPNYSSELNVNALLLGDSALYLCASSSTGFGYTFGSGTRLTVV.

Many counts were recorded for this clone. The V gene is TRBV30, the J gene TRBJ2-7, with TRBD1 identical over 7 bases. The CDR3 contains 13 residues. The trim removed 3 bases at V and 2 bases at J, leaving 4 bases unmatched. Germline CDR1 reads GTSNPN; CDR2 reads SVGIG (reference sequence). The chain's CDR3 is CAWRSGTAYEQYF. The DNA of the CDR3 is TGTGCCTGGAGATCCGGGACAGCCTACGAGCAGTACTTC.

In this sample, this clone turned up a few times. The chain carries TRBV4-3 and TRBJ2-5, with TRBD1 as a possible D gene (6 bases). V dropped 0 bases and J dropped 7 bases, with 15 bases sitting between them. CDR1 and CDR2 from the germline V gene are LGHNA and YSLEER. The CDR3 is 15 amino acids. CDR3 residues: CASSQDPLRGGTQYF. CDR3 in DNA: TGCGCCAGCAGCCAAGACCCGCTCAGGGGTGGGACCCAGTACTTC.

The count of this clone is one. The chain uses TRBV5-6 and TRBJ2-3, with D maybe TRBD1 (6 bases). Germline CDR1 SGHDT, CDR2 YYEEEE. With 6 bases removed from V and 2 bases from J, the gap between germline ends came to 7 bases. The CDR3 totals 12 residues. The CDR3 region is CASTGATDTQYF. CDR3 bases: TGTGCCAGCACAGGGGCCACAGATACGCAGTATTTT.